The 22 T cell receptor beta chains reported below all come from one sample, sequenced in a study of blood T cell repertoires in COVID-19. Data came from immunoSEQ multiplex PCR; TCRdb stores just in-frame clones and leaves some out. Here the sample spans roughly 100,000 clones, approximately 90% being singletons. The material sequenced was peripheral blood. The receptor set was obtained from a woman between 45 and 65 years old in a cohort sampled during active COVID-19.

This chain links TRBV12-5 with TRBJ1-1; TRBD1 is a possible D gene (5 bases). This CDR3 contains 14 residues. V lost 2 bases and J 4 bases, leaving 11 bases between the germline ends. Per germline, CDR1 LGHNT and CDR2 FRNRAP. The CDR3 loop reads CASGLFWQGTEAFF. CDR3 DNA: TGTGCTAGTGGTTTGTTTTGGCAGGGCACTGAAGCTTTCTTT.

The chain links TRBV19 to TRBJ1-5; TRBD1 matches at 7 bases. CDR1 LNHDA and CDR2 SQIVND come from the germline V gene (reference sequence). The trim removed 4 bases at V and 0 bases at J, leaving 6 bases unmatched. The CDR3 is 16 amino acids. CDR3 DNA sequence: TGTGCCAGTAGTAGGACAGGTATTAATAGCAATCAGCCCCAGCATTTT. Amino acid sequence: CASSRTGINSNQPQHF.

This clone was observed once. The V gene is TRBV7-3, the J gene TRBJ2-3; TRBD1 matches 10 bases. Germline V gene data show CDR1 as SGHTA and CDR2 as FQGTGA. The V segment lost 4 bases and the J segment 7 bases; nucleotides outside the gene matches: 2. The length of the CDR3 is 13 residues. Here the CDR3 reads CASSSGQGHTQYF. As DNA, the CDR3 is TGTGCCAGCAGCTCGGGACAGGGGCATACGCAGTATTTT.

The V call is TRBV5-1, the J call TRBJ2-7; 10 bases are a match to TRBD1. V lost 5 bases to trimming and J lost 4 bases; unmatched junction nucleotides: 3. This CDR3 region has 13 residues. The germline gives CDR1 SGHRS, CDR2 YFSETQ. CDR3 residues: CASRRTGGYEQYF. CDR3 nucleotides: TGCGCCAGCAGGCGGACAGGGGGGTACGAGCAGTACTTC.

This chain links TRBV19 with TRBJ2-1; TRBD1 agrees at 8 bases. The CDR3 covers 15 residues. With V trimmed by 3 bases and J by 6 bases, 7 bases remained unmatched. Germline V gene sequence: CDR1 LNHDA, CDR2 SQIVND (reference sequence). The chain's CDR3 is CASSIGQGARNEQFF. The CDR3 DNA reads TGTGCCAGTAGTATCGGACAGGGAGCCCGCAATGAGCAGTTCTTC.

This chain links TRBV28 with TRBJ2-4, with 11 positions matching TRBD1. V lost 6 bases, J lost 12 bases, and 13 bases stayed unmatched. CDR1 is MDHEN and CDR2 is SYDVKM in the germline V gene. This CDR3 is 15 amino acids long. CDR3 protein: CASRVTGTGGGGQYF. CDR3 coding DNA: TGTGCCAGCAGGGTCACCGGGACAGGGGGTGGAGGTCAGTACTTC. The variable domain in full, with the rest retrieved from reference TRBV28 and TRBJ2-4, is DVKVTQSSRYLVKRTGEKVFLECVQDMDHENMFWYRQDPGLGLRLIYFSYDVKMKEKGDIPEGYSVSREKKERFSLILESASTNQTSMYLCASRVTGTGGGGQYFGAGTRLSVL.

The chain has TRBV3-1 (or the pseudogene TRBV3-2) and TRBJ2-7; 11 positions agree with TRBD1. The junction had 11 bases not matched to a gene; V was cut back by 3 bases and J by 7 bases. CDR3 size: 16 residues. Germline values: CDR1 LGHDT, CDR2 YNNKEL (reference sequence). The CDR3 reads CASSQDPGTGGREQYF. CDR3 in DNA: TGTGCCAGCAGCCAGGACCCGGGGACAGGGGGGAGGGAGCAGTACTTC.

The chain carries TRBV5-1 and TRBJ2-1; TRBD2 aligns across 10 bases. This CDR3 has 16 residues. The junction had 9 bases not matched to a gene; V was cut back by 2 bases and J by 7 bases. Per the germline V gene, CDR1 is SGHRS and CDR2 is YFSETQ. The CDR3 region is CASSFLAGGLGNEQFF. The CDR3 DNA is TGCGCCAGCAGCTTTTTAGCGGGAGGTTTGGGGAATGAGCAGTTCTTC.

J is TRBJ2-3 and V is TRBV28; 7 nucleotides align to TRBD1. The CDR3 loop spans 16 amino acids. Germline CDR1 is MDHEN and CDR2 is SYDVKM. The trim removed 4 bases at V and 2 bases at J, leaving 9 bases unmatched. The CDR3 is CASSSSAGGFTDTQYF. In DNA, the CDR3 is TGTGCCAGCAGTTCGTCGGCAGGGGGTTTCACAGATACGCAGTATTTT.

The chain has TRBV28 and TRBJ2-7; the match to TRBD2 covers 9 bases. The CDR3 covers 15 residues. Per the germline V gene, CDR1 is MDHEN and CDR2 is SYDVKM. V shed 6 bases and J 3 bases; nucleotides not matched to a gene: 9. Written as DNA, the CDR3 is TGTGCCAGCAGCAATAGCGGGAGCAAGAGCTACGAGCAGTACTTC. This gives the protein CASSNSGSKSYEQYF.

This clone was detected only a few times. The chain couples TRBV6-5 to TRBJ1-1; the D gene is possibly TRBD1 (6 bases). The ends were cut back, 4 bases at V and 1 base at J, with 7 bases in the middle. Germline assignment: CDR1 MNHEY and CDR2 SVGAGI. This CDR3 region has 13 residues. For the CDR3, the DNA is TGTGCCAGCAGTTGGGGACAGAACACTGAAGCTTTCTTT. This sequence encodes CASSWGQNTEAFF.

The chain joins TRBV13 to TRBJ2-5; 8 nucleotides agree with TRBD2. With V trimmed by 4 bases and J by 4 bases, 5 bases remained unmatched. CDR3 length: 14 residues. CDR1 is PRHDT, CDR2 FYEKMQ, per germline (reference sequence). The CDR3 loop is CASSSTLAGETQYF. The CDR3, as DNA: TGTGCCAGCAGCTCAACCCTAGCGGGAGAGACCCAGTACTTC.

The J gene is TRBJ1-6, the V gene TRBV14, with 7 positions matching TRBD1. The germline CDR1 and CDR2 sequences are SGHDN and FVKESK. Trimming removed 7 bases from V and 5 bases from J; junction bases left unmatched: 8. The CDR3 consists of 15 residues. As DNA, the CDR3 is TGTGCCAGCAAGGAGGGACAGATGAATAATTCACCCCTCCACTTT. Its protein is CASKEGQMNNSPLHF.

In its sample, this clone was seen once. The chain uses TRBV5-1 and TRBJ2-7; no reliable D call. This CDR3 is built from 13 residues. With 0 bases removed from V and 3 bases from J, the gap between germline ends came to 7 bases. Germline V lookup: CDR1 SGHRS, CDR2 YFSETQ. In nucleotides, the CDR3 is TGCGCCAGCAGCTTGGGCAGTGGCTACGAGCAGTACTTC. It translates to CASSLGSGYEQYF.

The J gene is TRBJ2-3, the V gene TRBV27, with D maybe TRBD2 (6 bases). Germline V gene data show CDR1 as MNHEY and CDR2 as SMNVEV (reference sequence). V was trimmed by 7 bases and J by 0 bases, leaving 23 bases between them. CDR3 size: 18 residues. The CDR3 region has the DNA TGTGCCAGCAAGGTGGAGGGGCCGACACACGGGAGCACAGATACGCAGTATTTT. Translation: CASKVEGPTHGSTDTQYF.

This clone was recorded only once. The chain recombines TRBV24-1 with TRBJ2-1, with TRBD2 matching over 9 bases. This CDR3 has 13 residues. Germline lookup yields CDR1 KGHDR and CDR2 SFDVKD. Trimming removed 10 bases from V and 10 bases from J; junction bases left unmatched: 10. CDR3 DNA: TGTGCCACGGGGGCAGCGGGAGGTTGGGAGCAGTTCTTC. Amino acids: CATGAAGGWEQFF.

The rearrangement joins TRBV5-1 to TRBJ1-6, with 7 bases identical to TRBD1. CDR3 length: 14 residues. V was pared by 3 bases and J by 7 bases, with 4 bases of the junction left unmatched. Per the germline V gene, CDR1 is SGHRS and CDR2 is YFSETQ. The CDR3: CASSYGTVNSPLHF. The DNA for the CDR3 is TGCGCCAGCAGCTACGGGACAGTCAATTCACCCCTCCACTTT.

The chain joins TRBV7-2 to TRBJ2-7, with TRBD2 matching 10 bases. The CDR3 spans 15 residues. Germline CDR1 is SGHTA and CDR2 is FQGNSA. Trimming cost V 2 bases and J 0 bases; bases outside gene matches: 1. The CDR3 DNA reads as TGTGCCAGCAGCTTAAGCGGGGGGGCCTCCTACGAGCAGTACTTC. This sequence encodes CASSLSGGASYEQYF.

This clone was counted only a few times. This rearrangement joins TRBV30 to TRBJ1-5, with D possibly being TRBD1 (6 bases). Germline V lookup: CDR1 GTSNPN, CDR2 SVGIG (reference sequence). CDR3 size: 15 residues. V lost 3 bases, J lost 3 bases, and 15 bases lay in between. CDR3 amino acids: CAWSSSDSVNQPQHF. The CDR3 bases are TGTGCCTGGAGCTCATCGGACAGCGTCAATCAGCCCCAGCATTTT.

The chain combines TRBV30 with TRBJ1-2, with D possibly TRBD1 on 5 matching bases. V was cut by 8 bases and J by 2 bases, with 15 bases left in between. Germline-derived CDR1 and CDR2 are GTSNPN and SVGIG (reference sequence). The CDR3 consists of 13 residues. The CDR3 here is CASTTEPNYGYTF. The CDR3 DNA follows: TGTGCCAGCACGACAGAACCCAACTATGGCTACACCTTC.

The chain combines TRBV28 with TRBJ2-5; D unresolved. The germline gives CDR1 MDHEN, CDR2 SYDVKM. Trimming stripped 5 bases from V and 13 bases from J, with 17 bases between. There are 12 residues in the CDR3. The CDR3 protein is CASSTRPAAVYF. DNA for the CDR3: TGTGCCAGCAGTACCCGCCCGGCGGCAGTGTACTTC.

CDR3 in amino acids: CASSLEPGLSSYNEQFF. CDR3 nucleotide sequence: TGCGCCAGCAGCTTGGAACCGGGACTTAGCTCCTACAATGAGCAGTTCTTC. V usage is TRBV5-1 and J usage is TRBJ2-1; a weak D match, TRBD2 (6 bases). The CDR3 consists of 17 residues. Germline CDR1 is SGHRS and CDR2 is YFSETQ. Trimming cost V 0 bases and J 0 bases, with 13 bases left between them.